A selection of T cell receptor beta chains follows, all from one sample in a study of beta chain features in type 1 diabetes. This table comes from immunoSEQ multiplex PCR, and its TCRdb copy is limited to in-frame clones, with some not included. The table shows 450,000 to 550,000 clones, with 25% to 35% occurring only once. What was sequenced was naive CD4+ T cells from blood. Receptors were obtained from a man between 18 and 35 years old in good health. CDR3s include the opening cysteine and the closing phenylalanine or tryptophan. The order of the fields is J gene, D gene, V gene, clone size, CDR3 DNA, CDR3 protein. A D gene is named only where the DNA matches it firmly. The size of a clone is reported for some rows only, either as once, few or many, or as a class for expanded clones.

J gene: TRBJ2-1
D gene: NA
V gene: TRBV28
clone size: few
CDR3 DNA: TGTGCCAGCAGTTCGGCTAGCATAAGGTACGAGCAGTTCTTC
CDR3 protein: CASSSASIRYEQFF

J gene: TRBJ2-7
D gene: NA
V gene: TRBV21-1
clone size: few
CDR3 DNA: TGTGCCAGCAGCAAAGGGCCGGTCCCCCGCTCCTACGAGCAGTACTTC
CDR3 protein: CASSKGPVPRSYEQYF

J gene: TRBJ2-1
D gene: TRBD2
V gene: TRBV9
clone size: NA
CDR3 DNA: TGTGCCAGCAGCCCCCGGACCGGGACTAGCGGGAGGGCCTACAATGAGCAGTTCTTC
CDR3 protein: CASSPRTGTSGRAYNEQFF

J gene: TRBJ2-7
D gene: TRBD2
V gene: TRBV6-6
clone size: once
CDR3 DNA: TGTGCCGGAGGAGCGGGAACCTACGAGCAGTACTTC
CDR3 protein: CAGGAGTYEQYF

J gene: TRBJ2-5
D gene: TRBD2
V gene: TRBV7-2
clone size: few
CDR3 DNA: TGTGCCAGCAGGGGGCCTAGCGGGGGCCAAGAGACCCAGTACTTC
CDR3 protein: CASRGPSGGQETQYF

J gene: TRBJ2-4
D gene: NA
V gene: TRBV5-1
clone size: few
CDR3 DNA: TGCGCCAGCAGCTTGGACAGCCCAGCCAAAAACATTCAGTACTTC
CDR3 protein: CASSLDSPAKNIQYF

J gene: TRBJ1-2
D gene: NA
V gene: TRBV5-4
clone size: NA
CDR3 DNA: TGTGCCAGCAGCTTGGGACAGTCCTATGGCTACACCTTC
CDR3 protein: CASSLGQSYGYTF

J gene: TRBJ2-3
D gene: TRBD1
V gene: TRBV5-4
clone size: few
CDR3 DNA: TGTGCCAGCAGCGCCGGGACAGGGCGCACAGATACGCAGTATTTT
CDR3 protein: CASSAGTGRTDTQYF

J gene: TRBJ2-7
D gene: NA
V gene: TRBV11-2
clone size: few
CDR3 DNA: TGTGCCAGCAGCTTAAGCGTCCACGAGCAGTACTTC
CDR3 protein: CASSLSVHEQYF

J gene: TRBJ2-3
D gene: NA
V gene: TRBV21-1
clone size: few
CDR3 DNA: TGTGCCAGCAGCAAATTACAGGATACGCAGTATTTT
CDR3 protein: CASSKLQDTQYF

J gene: TRBJ2-7
D gene: TRBD2
V gene: TRBV7-2
clone size: NA
CDR3 DNA: TGTGCCAGCAGCTTAGAACCGGGGGGCGAGCAGTACTTC
CDR3 protein: CASSLEPGGEQYF

J gene: TRBJ2-5
D gene: TRBD1
V gene: TRBV5-1
clone size: few
CDR3 DNA: TGCGCCAGCAGCGAGCTAGCCGCGACAGGGAAAGAGACCCAGTACTTC
CDR3 protein: CASSELAATGKETQYF

J gene: TRBJ2-3
D gene: NA
V gene: TRBV14
clone size: NA
CDR3 DNA: TGTGCCAGCAGCCAAGCCTGGGAAGATACGCAGTATTTT
CDR3 protein: CASSQAWEDTQYF

J gene: TRBJ1-2
D gene: NA
V gene: TRBV28
clone size: few
CDR3 DNA: TGTGCCATCTTCCAGACTAACTATGGCTACACCTTC
CDR3 protein: CAIFQTNYGYTF

J gene: TRBJ1-3
D gene: NA
V gene: TRBV13
clone size: few
CDR3 DNA: TGTGCCAGCAGCTTATCGGAAACTGGAAACACCATATATTTT
CDR3 protein: CASSLSETGNTIYF

J gene: TRBJ2-1
D gene: TRBD2
V gene: TRBV2
clone size: few
CDR3 DNA: TGTGCCAGCAGGGCTAGCGGGAGGGGCTCCTACAATGAGCAGTTCTTC
CDR3 protein: CASRASGRGSYNEQFF

J gene: TRBJ1-1
D gene: TRBD1
V gene: TRBV30
clone size: few
CDR3 DNA: TGTGCCTGGATTCTGATGGGACAGGCGAACACTGAAGCTTTCTTT
CDR3 protein: CAWILMGQANTEAFF

J gene: TRBJ2-2
D gene: TRBD2
V gene: TRBV15
clone size: few
CDR3 DNA: TGTGCCACCAGCAGAGATCGCGGGAGCACCGGGGAGCTGTTTTTT
CDR3 protein: CATSRDRGSTGELFF

J gene: TRBJ1-2
D gene: NA
V gene: TRBV7-9
clone size: NA
CDR3 DNA: TGTGCCAGCAGCCCCGACTTGATTGCAGGTGGCTACACCTTC
CDR3 protein: CASSPDLIAGGYTF

J gene: TRBJ2-7
D gene: TRBD1
V gene: TRBV29-1
clone size: few
CDR3 DNA: TGCAGCGTTAGGAAGGGTTATGGGACAGGGCCCTACGAGCAGTACTTC
CDR3 protein: CSVRKGYGTGPYEQYF

J gene: TRBJ1-1
D gene: NA
V gene: TRBV29-1
clone size: few
CDR3 DNA: TGCAGCGTTCTCCGCCCATTGAACACTGAAGCTTTCTTT
CDR3 protein: CSVLRPLNTEAFF

J gene: TRBJ2-7
D gene: NA
V gene: TRBV28
clone size: NA
CDR3 DNA: TGTGCCAGCAGGTCAGGGGCCTACGAGCAGTACTTC
CDR3 protein: CASRSGAYEQYF

J gene: TRBJ2-5
D gene: TRBD2
V gene: TRBV11-2
clone size: NA
CDR3 DNA: TGTGCCAGCAGTCCAACTAGCGGCCAAGAGACCCAGTACTTC
CDR3 protein: CASSPTSGQETQYF

J gene: TRBJ2-1
D gene: NA
V gene: TRBV4-1
clone size: NA
CDR3 DNA: TGCGCCTCGAGGCGGGTTGGCTACTCTAACAATGAGCAGTTCTTC
CDR3 protein: CASRRVGYSNNEQFF

J gene: TRBJ2-7
D gene: NA
V gene: TRBV6-1
clone size: NA
CDR3 DNA: TGTGCCAGCATTCCTGGACGGACGCCTTACGAGCAGTACTTC
CDR3 protein: CASIPGRTPYEQYF

J gene: TRBJ2-1
D gene: TRBD1
V gene: TRBV25-1
clone size: few
CDR3 DNA: TGTGCCAGCAGTGGCCGGGACAGGGCTTACAATGAGCAGTTCTTC
CDR3 protein: CASSGRDRAYNEQFF

J gene: TRBJ2-7
D gene: TRBD2
V gene: TRBV7-2
clone size: few
CDR3 DNA: TGTGCCAGCAGCTTAGAAGCGGGAGGGCCCTACGAGCAGTACTTC
CDR3 protein: CASSLEAGGPYEQYF

J gene: TRBJ2-5
D gene: TRBD1
V gene: TRBV4-2
clone size: NA
CDR3 DNA: TGTGCCAGCAGCTACGGACAGGGGGCGCGGGAGACCCAGTACTTC
CDR3 protein: CASSYGQGARETQYF

J gene: TRBJ2-3
D gene: NA
V gene: TRBV7-9
clone size: few
CDR3 DNA: TGTGCCAGCAGCTTGACAGGCACAGATACGCAGTATTTT
CDR3 protein: CASSLTGTDTQYF

J gene: TRBJ2-6
D gene: TRBD2
V gene: TRBV30
clone size: NA
CDR3 DNA: TGTGCCTGGAGTCTTATAGCGGGACGCGGTGGGGCCAACGTCCTGACTTTC
CDR3 protein: CAWSLIAGRGGANVLTF

J gene: TRBJ2-2
D gene: NA
V gene: TRBV18
clone size: NA
CDR3 DNA: TGTGCCAGCTCACCCCGGGACGGCACCGGGGAGCTGTTTTTT
CDR3 protein: CASSPRDGTGELFF

J gene: TRBJ2-2
D gene: NA
V gene: TRBV6-1
clone size: NA
CDR3 DNA: TGTGCCAGCAGTGGTACCCTGCAGGGGCTGTTTTTT
CDR3 protein: CASSGTLQGLFF

J gene: TRBJ2-1
D gene: TRBD2
V gene: TRBV7-2
clone size: NA
CDR3 DNA: TGTGCCAGCAGCCCCCCGGGGAGGGATGAGCAGTTCTTC
CDR3 protein: CASSPPGRDEQFF

J gene: TRBJ2-5
D gene: NA
V gene: TRBV30
clone size: few
CDR3 DNA: TGTGCCTGGAGCCGGCAGCAAGAGACCCAGTACTTC
CDR3 protein: CAWSRQQETQYF

J gene: TRBJ2-1
D gene: NA
V gene: TRBV7-9
clone size: few
CDR3 DNA: TGTGCCAGCAGCTTAGTGGAACAGAAGCAGTTCTTC
CDR3 protein: CASSLVEQKQFF